Below are 25 T cell receptor beta chains sequenced from a single sample in a study of human T cells and chemical hapten exposure. Time point: patch test 1, 2 weeks after DPC sensitization. Treatment noted: therapeutic diphenylcyclopropenone sensitization with weekly scalp DPC. From the RACE reads, TCRdb called clonotypes with MiXCR, one entry per CDR3 protein. The sample carries 95,000 or so distinct CDR3 sequences, over 9.5% recorded once. The sequencing used whole blood, collected in connection with sensitization to the hapten diphenylcyclopropenone (DPC). These receptors all stem from a man aged 40-55 years with alopecia areata. Some clones in this sample may be carry-over from other donors' samples.

The chain recombines TRBV28 with TRBJ2-3, with 11 bases that match TRBD2. V was pared by 1 base and J by 2 bases, with 2 bases of the junction left unmatched. This CDR3 is 16 amino acids long. Germline V gives CDR1 MDHEN, CDR2 SYDVKM. In DNA, the CDR3 is TGTGCCAGCAGTTTATTGGGACTAGCGGTCACAGATACGCAGTATTTT. Translation: CASSLLGLAVTDTQYF.

V gene TRBV7-3 combines with J gene TRBJ1-4; D not resolved. The V and J ends lost 5 bases and 9 bases respectively, with 22 bases between them. The CDR3 runs 16 residues. Germline-derived CDR1 and CDR2 are SGHTA and FQGTGA. CDR3 region: CASSPYSLRANKKLFF. The CDR3 DNA sequence: TGTGCCAGCAGCCCATACTCCCTTAGAGCCAATAAAAAACTGTTTTTT.

This clonotype was seen at least ten times. V usage is TRBV14 and J usage is TRBJ1-6; D gene uncertain. V was cut by 4 bases and J by 7 bases, with 11 bases left in between. In germline, CDR1 is SGHDN, CDR2 FVKESK. The CDR3 loop spans 14 amino acids. CDR3 amino acids: CASSLSRRNSPLHF. The DNA for the CDR3 is TGTGCCAGCAGCCTCTCTAGGAGGAATTCACCCCTCCACTTT. Together with reference TRBV14 and TRBJ1-6, the CDR3 gives the full variable domain: EAGVTQFPSHSVIEKGQTVTLRCDPISGHDNLYWYRRVMGKEIKFLLHFVKESKQDESGMPNNRFLAERTGGTYSTLKVQPAELEDSGVYFCASSLSRRNSPLHFGNGTRLTVT.

The V call is TRBV5-1, the J call TRBJ2-4; 8 bases are shared with TRBD2. The CDR3 runs to 12 residues. The ends lost 7 bases at V and 5 bases at J; junction bases unmatched: 2. Germline assignment: CDR1 SGHRS and CDR2 YFSETQ. In DNA, the CDR3 is TGCGCCAGCCTGGGACTAGAAAACATTCAGTACTTC. Its translation: CASLGLENIQYF.

The J gene is TRBJ2-1, the V gene TRBV9, with TRBD2 matching 10 bases. The CDR3 is made up of 15 amino acids. Losses at the gene ends were 0 bases for V and 5 bases for J; bases not matched to a gene: 2. CDR1 and CDR2 from the germline V gene are SGDLS and YYNGEE. The CDR3 DNA reads as TGTGCCAGCAGCGTAGAAGCGGGGGGGAACAATGAGCAGTTCTTC. Translation gives CASSVEAGGNNEQFF. The variable domain in full, with the rest retrieved from reference TRBV9 and TRBJ2-1, is DSGVTQTPKHLITATGQRVTLRCSPRSGDLSVYWYQQSLDQGLQFLIQYYNGEERAKGNILERFSAQQFPDLHSELNLSSLELGDSALYFCASSVEAGGNNEQFFGPGTRLTVL.

The chain employs TRBV6-5 and TRBJ1-2; D possibly corresponds to TRBD1 (6 bases). Germline-derived CDR1 and CDR2 are MNHEY and SVGAGI. The CDR3 covers 17 residues. V shed 2 bases and J shed 4 bases, with 20 bases lying between them. CDR3 residues: CASSYGGSGWGRYGYTF. Written as DNA, the CDR3 is TGTGCCAGCAGTTACGGCGGGTCGGGTTGGGGGCGCTATGGCTACACCTTC.

This clonotype showed up many times. The chain carries TRBV12-3 or TRBV12-4 and TRBJ2-1; D is ambiguous. The CDR3 totals 10 residues. V shed 11 bases and J shed 7 bases, with 9 bases lying between them. The CDR3 DNA reads TGTGCCCTGGGGATTAATGAGCAGTTCTTC. It is translated as CALGINEQFF.

The chain links TRBV5-6 to TRBJ1-4, with TRBD1 matching 7 bases. The junction had 8 bases not matched to a gene; V was cut back by 4 bases and J by 8 bases. The CDR3 runs 14 residues. The germline V gene encodes CDR1 SGHDT and CDR2 YYEEEE. CDR3 coding DNA: TGTGCCAGCAGCCCGCCGGGACAGAGGGAAAAACTGTTTTTT. This encodes CASSPPGQREKLFF.

In its sample, this clonotype was seen a few times. V and J are TRBV7-2 and TRBJ2-1; 11 nucleotides align to TRBD2. The CDR3 is 16 amino acids. Germline V CDR1 and CDR2: SGHTA, FQGNSA. V lost 5 bases and J lost 2; bases outside the gene matches: 5. The CDR3 here is CASSPISGRAYNEQFF. The CDR3 DNA sequence: TGTGCCAGCAGCCCGATTAGCGGGAGGGCCTACAATGAGCAGTTCTTC. Full variable domain (missing parts from reference TRBV7-2 and TRBJ2-1): GAGVSQSPSNKVTEKGKDVELRCDPISGHTALYWYRQSLGQGLEFLIYFQGNSAPDKSGLPSDRFSAERTGGSVSTLTIQRTQQEDSAVYLCASSPISGRAYNEQFFGPGTRLTVL.

This clonotype was recorded many times. CDR3 DNA sequence: TGTGCCAGCAGCCAAGGAGGGAAGATTCTCGCTTTCTTT. Amino acids: CASSQGGKILAFF. The chain couples TRBV3-1 to TRBJ1-1, with D hard to call. The germline V gene encodes CDR1 LGHDT and CDR2 YNNKEL (reference sequence). The CDR3 runs 13 residues. The germline V and J ends were trimmed by 1 base and 11 bases, with 14 bases remaining between them.

This chain connects TRBV28 to TRBJ1-2; no reliable D call. This CDR3 contains 12 residues. V was pared by 5 bases and J by 1 base, with 5 bases between. Germline V gene data show CDR1 as MDHEN and CDR2 as SYDVKM. The CDR3, as DNA: TGTGCCAGCAGTCGGAGTAACTATGGCTACACCTTC. Its translation: CASSRSNYGYTF.

The V gene is TRBV27, the J gene TRBJ2-3, with D unresolved. Germline lookup yields CDR1 MNHEY and CDR2 SMNVEV (reference sequence). This CDR3 is built from 13 residues. Trimming cost V 5 bases and J 6 bases, with 12 bases left between them. The CDR3 DNA reads as TGTGCCAGCAGTGCCTATAGCCGGGATACGCAGTATTTT. Amino acid sequence: CASSAYSRDTQYF.

This clonotype was recorded many times. V is TRBV29-1 and J is TRBJ1-1; 7 positions agree with TRBD1. Looked up from germline, CDR1 is SQVTM and CDR2 is ANQGSEA. The CDR3 spans 14 residues. With V trimmed by 3 bases and J by 3 bases, 7 bases remained unmatched. CDR3 residues: CSVDRGFSDTEAFF. The CDR3 DNA reads TGCAGCGTTGACAGGGGGTTTTCCGACACTGAAGCTTTCTTT.

This clonotype was seen a few times. V and J are TRBV6-2 or TRBV6-3 and TRBJ2-5, with TRBD2 matching over 13 bases. CDR1 and CDR2 (germline): MNHEY, SVGEGT. The J segment lost 5 bases and the V segment lost 2 bases, leaving 8 bases of the junction unmatched. The CDR3 contains 17 residues. The chain's CDR3 is CASSYSGTSGKWETQYF. CDR3 sequence (DNA): TGTGCCAGCAGTTACAGCGGGACTAGCGGGAAGTGGGAGACCCAGTACTTC.

The chain joins TRBV18 to TRBJ1-2; no definite D call. In germline, CDR1 is KGHSH, CDR2 LQKENI. The V end was cut by 0 bases, the J end by 2 bases, with 4 bases between. CDR3 length: 13 residues. CDR3 loop: CASSPPGNYGYTF. Written as DNA, the CDR3 is TGTGCCAGCTCACCACCGGGGAACTATGGCTACACCTTC.

The gene calls are TRBV28 and TRBJ2-6; unclear D gene. Trimming removed 1 base at V and 0 bases at J, with 10 bases between. The CDR3 totals 17 residues. In germline, CDR1 is MDHEN, CDR2 SYDVKM. This CDR3 reads CASSLFRGDSGANVLTF. The DNA of the CDR3 is TGTGCCAGCAGTTTATTCCGCGGAGACTCTGGGGCCAACGTCCTGACTTTC.

This clonotype was seen more than once but under ten times. The V gene is TRBV28, the J gene TRBJ2-1, with 14 bases aligning to TRBD2. CDR1 and CDR2 (germline): MDHEN, SYDVKM. The CDR3 covers 16 residues. With V trimmed by 4 bases and J by 9 bases, 8 bases remained unmatched. Here the CDR3 reads CASSSMTSGRAFEQFF. For the CDR3, the DNA is TGTGCCAGCAGTTCCATGACTAGCGGGAGGGCCTTTGAGCAGTTCTTC.

This clonotype was seen ten or more times. The V gene is TRBV27, the J gene TRBJ1-6; D is uncertain. V was clipped by 5 bases and J by 8 bases, with 7 bases between them. The CDR3 length is 12 residues. Germline lookup yields CDR1 MNHEY and CDR2 SMNVEV (reference sequence). CDR3 residues: CASSLHHSPLHF. The DNA for the CDR3 is TGTGCCAGCAGTCTCCATCATTCACCCCTCCACTTT.

V usage is TRBV7-2 and J usage is TRBJ1-6; D unclear. The germline V and J ends were trimmed by 1 base and 3 bases, with 4 bases remaining between them. From germline, CDR1 is SGHTA and CDR2 FQGNSA. The CDR3 totals 14 residues. CDR3 amino acids: CASSLGGYNSPLHF. The CDR3 nucleotides are TGTGCCAGCAGCTTAGGGGGCTATAATTCACCCCTCCACTTT.

This clonotype was detected ten times or more. The V call is TRBV3-1, the J call TRBJ2-2; D uncertain. The CDR3 has 12 amino acids. Per the germline V gene, CDR1 is LGHDT and CDR2 is YNNKEL (reference sequence). V lost 5 bases and J lost 0, with 1 base in between. CDR3 sequence reads: CASSTNTGELFF. CDR3 nucleotides: TGTGCCAGCAGCACGAACACCGGGGAGCTGTTTTTT.

This clonotype was found once. A much larger clone differs from this one at a single base, so this may be a read error. Written as DNA, the CDR3 is TGTGCCACCAGCAGGGATTTGGATCAGCCCCAGCATTTT. The encoded protein is CATSRDLDQPQHF. This chain connects TRBV15 to TRBJ1-5; no definite D call. V was pared by 3 bases and J by 5 bases, with 8 bases between. This CDR3 region has 13 residues. From germline, CDR1 is LNHNV and CDR2 YYDKDF (reference sequence).

The genes are TRBV7-9 and TRBJ1-5; D gene unclear. Per the germline V gene, CDR1 is SEHNR and CDR2 is FQNEAQ (reference sequence). Between the trimmed V and J ends, which lost 5 bases and 2 bases, there was a span of 7 bases. The CDR3 sequence is 13 residues long. Here the CDR3 reads CASSRSGNQPQHF. The CDR3, as DNA: TGTGCCAGCAGCCGCAGCGGCAATCAGCCCCAGCATTTT.

J is TRBJ2-5 and V is TRBV28, with unresolved D. V gave up 4 bases and J gave up 4 bases, with 16 bases separating them. This CDR3 region has 15 residues. The germline V gene has CDR1 MDHEN and CDR2 SYDVKM. CDR3 nucleotides: TGTGCCAGCAGTTCCCGGCTGGGTCTAGGAGAGACCCAGTACTTC. As protein: CASSSRLGLGETQYF.

The V gene is TRBV18, the J gene TRBJ1-2; D perhaps matches TRBD1 (6 bases). CDR3 size: 17 residues. Trimming removed 1 base at V and 4 bases at J, with 19 bases between. The V gene's germline CDR1 is KGHSH and CDR2 LQKENI. The CDR3 loop is CASSPLPLTTGLYGYTF. The CDR3 DNA reads TGTGCCAGCTCACCACTACCTTTAACAACAGGGCTCTATGGCTACACCTTC.

The sample holds many counts of this clonotype. This chain joins TRBV18 and TRBJ2-7; possible D gene TRBD1, 6 bases. Germline lookup yields CDR1 KGHSH and CDR2 LQKENI. The CDR3 covers 14 residues. V was cut by 5 bases and J by 3 bases, with 14 bases left in between. The CDR3 DNA reads as TGTGCCAGCTCATCCTCCGGGACAAGCTACGAGCAGTACGTC. Its protein product is CASSSSGTSYEQYV.